The present T cell receptor beta chain was sequenced within a study of blood T cell repertoires in COVID-19. Study information: Researchers got acute and convalescent COVID-19 samples from the United States, Italy and Spain. PBMCs, B-cell-depleted T cells, or T cells provided the cDNA or gDNA that made up the material.

Using immunoSEQ multiplex PCR, the repertoire was profiled, and TCRdb retains in-frame clones only, with some absent. The data show fewer than 50,000 clones, about four fifths seen once. Sequencing input: peripheral blood. This TCR came from a man older than 75 with active or convalescent COVID-19.

CDR3 region: CATLERGGEQYF. The CDR3 DNA reads as TGTGCCACCTTGGAAAGGGGCGGCGAGCAGTACTTC. The chain combines TRBV24-1 with TRBJ2-7; TRBD1 might be the D (5 bases). Germline-derived CDR1 and CDR2 are KGHDR and SFDVKD. The CDR3 runs to 12 residues. The germline V and J ends were trimmed by 9 bases and 6 bases, with 14 bases remaining between them.